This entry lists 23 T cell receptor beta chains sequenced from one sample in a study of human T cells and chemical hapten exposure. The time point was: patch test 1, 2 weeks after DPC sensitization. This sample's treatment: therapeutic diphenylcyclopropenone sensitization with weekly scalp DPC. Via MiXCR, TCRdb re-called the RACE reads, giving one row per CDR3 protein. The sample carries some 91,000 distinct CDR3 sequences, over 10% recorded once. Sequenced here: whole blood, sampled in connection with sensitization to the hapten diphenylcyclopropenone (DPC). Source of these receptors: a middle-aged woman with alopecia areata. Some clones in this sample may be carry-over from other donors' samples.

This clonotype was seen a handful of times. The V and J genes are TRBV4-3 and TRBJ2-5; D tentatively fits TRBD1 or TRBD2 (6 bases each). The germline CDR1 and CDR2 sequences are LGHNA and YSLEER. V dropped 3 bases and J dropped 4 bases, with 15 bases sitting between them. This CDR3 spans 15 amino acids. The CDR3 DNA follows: TGCGCCAGCAGCCAGGGGGGCAGCGCGCGAGAGACCCAGTACTTC. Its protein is CASSQGGSARETQYF.

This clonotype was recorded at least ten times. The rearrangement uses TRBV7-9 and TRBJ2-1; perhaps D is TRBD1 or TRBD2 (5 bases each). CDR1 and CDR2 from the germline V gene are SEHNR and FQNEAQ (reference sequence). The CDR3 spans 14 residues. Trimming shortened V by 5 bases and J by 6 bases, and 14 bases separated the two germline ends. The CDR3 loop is CASSPGGRSNEQFF. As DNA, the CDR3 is TGTGCCAGCAGCCCTGGGGGAAGGTCCAATGAGCAGTTCTTC.

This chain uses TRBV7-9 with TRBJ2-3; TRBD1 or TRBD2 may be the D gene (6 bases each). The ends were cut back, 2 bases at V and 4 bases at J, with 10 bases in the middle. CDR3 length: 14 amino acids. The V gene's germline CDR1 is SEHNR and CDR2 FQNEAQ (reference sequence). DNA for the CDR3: TGTGCCAGCAGCTTAAGGGGGGTTCCAGATACGCAGTATTTT. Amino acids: CASSLRGVPDTQYF. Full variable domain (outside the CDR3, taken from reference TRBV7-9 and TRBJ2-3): DTGVSQNPRHKITKRGQNVTFRCDPISEHNRLYWYRQTLGQGPEFLTYFQNEAQLEKSRLLSDRFSAERPKGSFSTLEIQRTEQGDSAMYLCASSLRGVPDTQYFGPGTRLTVL.

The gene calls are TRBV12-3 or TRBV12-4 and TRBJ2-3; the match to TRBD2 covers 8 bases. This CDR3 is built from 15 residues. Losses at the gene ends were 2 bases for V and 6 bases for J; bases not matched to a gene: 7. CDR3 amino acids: CASSLLAGPGDTQYF. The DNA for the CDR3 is TGTGCCAGCAGTTTACTAGCGGGCCCAGGGGATACGCAGTATTTT.

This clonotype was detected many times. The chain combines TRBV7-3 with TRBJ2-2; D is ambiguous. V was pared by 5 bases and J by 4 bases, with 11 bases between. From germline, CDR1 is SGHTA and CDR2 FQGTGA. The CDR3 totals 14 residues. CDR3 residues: CASSPYLVTGELFF. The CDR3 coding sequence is TGTGCCAGCAGCCCGTATCTAGTCACCGGGGAGCTGTTTTTT.

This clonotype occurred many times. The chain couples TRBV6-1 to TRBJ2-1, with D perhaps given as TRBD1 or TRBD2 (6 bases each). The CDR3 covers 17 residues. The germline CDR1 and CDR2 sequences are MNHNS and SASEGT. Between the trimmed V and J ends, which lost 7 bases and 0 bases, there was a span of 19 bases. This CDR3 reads CASTARGAVSSYNEQFF. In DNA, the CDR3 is TGTGCCAGCACCGCGAGGGGGGCCGTGAGCTCCTACAATGAGCAGTTCTTC.

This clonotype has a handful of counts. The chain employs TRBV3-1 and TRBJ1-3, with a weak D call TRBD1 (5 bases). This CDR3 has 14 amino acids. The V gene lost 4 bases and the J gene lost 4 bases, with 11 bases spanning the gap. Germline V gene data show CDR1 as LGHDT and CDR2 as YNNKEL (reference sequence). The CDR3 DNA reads TGTGCCAGCAGCCCGGGACTCGGAGGAAACACCATATATTTT. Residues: CASSPGLGGNTIYF.

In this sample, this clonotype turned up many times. CDR3 bases: TGTGCCAGCAGGGACAGGGGGCGTTCTTCGTGGGATACGCAGTATTTT. The encoded protein is CASRDRGRSSWDTQYF. This rearrangement joins TRBV6-1 to TRBJ2-3; TRBD1 aligns across 11 bases. The trim removed 6 bases at V and 6 bases at J, leaving 11 bases unmatched. Germline V gene data show CDR1 as MNHNS and CDR2 as SASEGT. The CDR3 spans 16 residues.

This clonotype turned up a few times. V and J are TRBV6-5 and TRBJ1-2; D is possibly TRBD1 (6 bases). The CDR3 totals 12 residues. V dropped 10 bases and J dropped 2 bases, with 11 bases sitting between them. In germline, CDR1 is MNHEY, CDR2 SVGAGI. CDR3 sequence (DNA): TGTGCCACCGAGGGGGAGAACTATGGCTACACCTTC. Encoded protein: CATEGENYGYTF.

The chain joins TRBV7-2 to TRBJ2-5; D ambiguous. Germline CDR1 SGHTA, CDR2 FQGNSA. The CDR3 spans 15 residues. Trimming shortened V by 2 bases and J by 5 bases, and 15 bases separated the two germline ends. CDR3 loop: CASSLFSGPQETQYF. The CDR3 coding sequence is TGTGCCAGCAGCTTATTCTCCGGGCCTCAGGAGACCCAGTACTTC.

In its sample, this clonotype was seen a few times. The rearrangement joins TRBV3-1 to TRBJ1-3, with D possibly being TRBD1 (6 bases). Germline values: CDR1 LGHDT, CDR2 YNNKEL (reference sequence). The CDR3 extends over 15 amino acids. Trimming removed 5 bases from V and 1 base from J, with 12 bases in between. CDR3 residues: CASSRGGVSGNTIYF. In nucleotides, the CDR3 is TGTGCCAGCAGCAGAGGGGGTGTATCTGGAAACACCATATATTTT.

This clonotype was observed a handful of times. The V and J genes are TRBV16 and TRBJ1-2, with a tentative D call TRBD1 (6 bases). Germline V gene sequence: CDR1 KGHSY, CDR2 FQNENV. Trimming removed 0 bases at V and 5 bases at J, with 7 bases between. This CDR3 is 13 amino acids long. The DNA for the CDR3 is TGTGCCAGCAGCCAATCGACAGGTTATGGCTACACCTTC. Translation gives CASSQSTGYGYTF.

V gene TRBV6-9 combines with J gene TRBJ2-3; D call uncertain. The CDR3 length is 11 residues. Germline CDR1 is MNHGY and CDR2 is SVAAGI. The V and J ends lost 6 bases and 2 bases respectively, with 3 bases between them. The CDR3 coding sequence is TGTGCCAGCAGATACACAGATACGCAGTATTTT. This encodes CASRYTDTQYF.

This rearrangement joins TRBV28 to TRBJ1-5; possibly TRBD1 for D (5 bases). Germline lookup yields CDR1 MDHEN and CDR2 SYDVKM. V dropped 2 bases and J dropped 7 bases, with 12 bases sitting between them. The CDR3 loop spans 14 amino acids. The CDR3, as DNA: TGTGCCAGCAGTTTAGAGGCAGGGATCCAGCCCCAGCATTTT. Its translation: CASSLEAGIQPQHF.

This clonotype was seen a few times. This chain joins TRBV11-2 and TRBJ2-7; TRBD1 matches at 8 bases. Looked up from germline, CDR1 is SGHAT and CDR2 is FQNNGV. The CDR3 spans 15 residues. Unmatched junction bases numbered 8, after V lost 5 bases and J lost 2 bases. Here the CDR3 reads CASSGNRGSTYEQYF. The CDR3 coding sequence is TGTGCCAGCAGCGGGAACAGGGGGAGTACCTACGAGCAGTACTTC.

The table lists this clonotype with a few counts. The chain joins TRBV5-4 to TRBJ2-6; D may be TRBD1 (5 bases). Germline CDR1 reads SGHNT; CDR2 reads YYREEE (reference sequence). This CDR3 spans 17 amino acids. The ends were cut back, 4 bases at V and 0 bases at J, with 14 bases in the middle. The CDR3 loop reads CASSLPTGVSGANVLTF. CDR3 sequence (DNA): TGTGCCAGCAGCCTTCCCACAGGCGTCTCTGGGGCCAACGTCCTGACTTTC.

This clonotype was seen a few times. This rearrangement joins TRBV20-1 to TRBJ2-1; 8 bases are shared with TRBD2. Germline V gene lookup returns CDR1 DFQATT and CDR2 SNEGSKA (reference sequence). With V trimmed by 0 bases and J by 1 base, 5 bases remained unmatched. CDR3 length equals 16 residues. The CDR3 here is CSARDHGGRSYNEQFF. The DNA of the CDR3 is TGCAGTGCTAGAGATCACGGCGGGAGGTCCTACAATGAGCAGTTCTTC.

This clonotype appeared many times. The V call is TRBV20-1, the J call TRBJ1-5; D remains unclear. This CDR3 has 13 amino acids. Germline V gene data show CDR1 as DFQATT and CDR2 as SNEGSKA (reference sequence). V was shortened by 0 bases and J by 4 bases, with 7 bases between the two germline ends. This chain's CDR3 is CSARDAANQPQHF. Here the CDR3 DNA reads TGCAGTGCTAGAGATGCAGCAAATCAGCCCCAGCATTTT.

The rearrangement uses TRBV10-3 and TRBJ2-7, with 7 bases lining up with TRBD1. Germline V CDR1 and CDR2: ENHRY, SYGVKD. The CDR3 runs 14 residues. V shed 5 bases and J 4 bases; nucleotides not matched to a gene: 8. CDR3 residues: CAISTTGAEYEQYF. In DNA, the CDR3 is TGTGCCATCAGTACAACAGGGGCAGAGTACGAGCAGTACTTC.

The CDR3 DNA is TGTGCCAGTAGTATACTAGCGGGGGAAAACATTCAGTACTTC. This sequence encodes CASSILAGENIQYF. The chain couples TRBV19 to TRBJ2-4; 10 bases are shared with TRBD2. This CDR3 has 14 residues. V dropped 2 bases and J dropped 5; count of bases not matched to a gene: 0. CDR1 and CDR2 from the germline V gene are LNHDA and SQIVND (reference sequence).

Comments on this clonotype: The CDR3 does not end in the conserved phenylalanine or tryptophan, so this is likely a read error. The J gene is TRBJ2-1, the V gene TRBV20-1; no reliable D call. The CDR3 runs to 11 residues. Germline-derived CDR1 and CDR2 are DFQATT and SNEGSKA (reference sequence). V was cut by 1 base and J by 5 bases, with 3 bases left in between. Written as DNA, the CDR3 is TGCAGTGCTAGAGTTAACAATGAGCAGTTCTCC. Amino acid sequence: CSARVNNEQFS.

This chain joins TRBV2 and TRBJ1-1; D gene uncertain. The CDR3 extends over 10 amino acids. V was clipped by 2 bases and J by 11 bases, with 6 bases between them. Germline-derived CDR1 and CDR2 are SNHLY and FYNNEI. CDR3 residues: CASSESGAFF. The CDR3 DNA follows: TGTGCCAGCAGTGAAAGTGGGGCTTTCTTT.

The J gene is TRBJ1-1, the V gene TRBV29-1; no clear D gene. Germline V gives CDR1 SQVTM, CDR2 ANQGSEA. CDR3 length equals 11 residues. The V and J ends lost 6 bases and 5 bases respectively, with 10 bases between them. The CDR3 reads CSVSSGTEAFF. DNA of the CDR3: TGCAGCGTATCCTCCGGGACTGAAGCTTTCTTT.